Presented here are 21 T cell receptor beta chains from one specimen sequenced in a study of shared clonotypes between healthy human individuals. This table comes from immunoSEQ multiplex PCR, and its TCRdb copy is limited to in-frame clones, with some not included. This sample has approximately 500,000 clones; 75% to 80% occur once, and the top ten carry around an eighth. Sequencing input: PBMCs. The source is a woman between 35 and 50 years old in good health. Some clones in this sample may be carry-over from other donors' samples.

The J gene is TRBJ2-2, the V gene TRBV7-9, with D tentatively TRBD1 (5 bases). Germline V gene sequence: CDR1 SEHNR, CDR2 FQNEAQ (reference sequence). V was cut by 6 bases and J by 4 bases, with 9 bases left in between. This CDR3 region has 13 residues. The CDR3 spells CASRGVGTGELFF. The CDR3 nucleotides are TGTGCCAGCAGAGGGGTGGGCACCGGGGAGCTGTTTTTT.

The V gene is TRBV5-6, the J gene TRBJ1-5, with D uncertain. CDR3 length equals 13 residues. The ends were cut back, 0 bases at V and 4 bases at J, with 5 bases in the middle. Germline CDR1 SGHDT, CDR2 YYEEEE. The CDR3 reads CASSLVRNQPQHF. Here the CDR3 DNA reads TGTGCCAGCAGCTTGGTCAGGAATCAGCCCCAGCATTTT.

In this sample, this clone turned up once. Other DNA sequences in this specimen translate into the identical CDR3. The V gene is TRBV19, the J gene TRBJ2-1; D gene uncertain. Germline CDR1 is LNHDA and CDR2 is SQIVND (reference sequence). This CDR3 has 13 amino acids. V was pared by 3 bases and J by 0 bases, with 3 bases between. CDR3 bases: TGTGCCAGTAGTATTGGCTCCTACAATGAGCAGTTCTTC. It encodes CASSIGSYNEQFF.

The V and J genes are TRBV7-8 and TRBJ1-2, with 9 bases matching TRBD1. In germline, CDR1 is SGHVS, CDR2 FQNEAQ. Trimming removed 5 bases from V and 1 base from J; junction bases left unmatched: 5. This CDR3 has 15 amino acids. The CDR3 DNA is TGTGCCAGCAGCACTGGACAGGGGCTTAACTATGGCTACACCTTC. It translates to CASSTGQGLNYGYTF.

The chain joins TRBV27 to TRBJ2-1, with 8 bases identical to TRBD2. Germline lookup yields CDR1 MNHEY and CDR2 SMNVEV (reference sequence). The CDR3 contains 16 residues. The V gene end was trimmed by 4 bases and the J gene end by 5 bases; junction bases not matched to a gene: 10. The CDR3: CASSSFRLAQHNEQFF. DNA of the CDR3: TGTGCCAGCAGTTCATTTCGACTAGCGCAGCACAATGAGCAGTTCTTC.

This sequence joins TRBV28 and TRBJ2-7; D is possibly TRBD1 (6 bases). Trimming stripped 5 bases from V and 1 base from J, with 12 bases between. The CDR3 covers 14 residues. The germline V gene has CDR1 MDHEN and CDR2 SYDVKM. CDR3 region: CASSLQGFSYEQYF. CDR3 nucleotides: TGTGCCAGCAGTCTACAGGGTTTTTCCTACGAGCAGTACTTC.

Written as DNA, the CDR3 is TGCGCCAGCAGTTTAATTTCGAGCGGGAGCACCGGGGAGCTGTTTTTT. This codes for CASSLISSGSTGELFF. V gene TRBV5-1 combines with J gene TRBJ2-2, with TRBD2 matching over 8 bases. Germline V gives CDR1 SGHRS, CDR2 YFSETQ. The trim removed 5 bases at V and 4 bases at J, leaving 10 bases unmatched. CDR3 length equals 16 residues.

J is TRBJ2-2 and V is TRBV9, with TRBD2 matching 11 bases. The germline V gene encodes CDR1 SGDLS and CDR2 YYNGEE. CDR3 length: 14 amino acids. V trimming: 5 bases; J trimming: 10 bases; junction bases outside the gene matches: 7. The CDR3 bases are TGTGCCAGCAGACCGGGACTAGCGGCGAAGGAGCTGTTTTTT. This translates into CASRPGLAAKELFF.

The chain is built from TRBV30 and TRBJ2-5; the match to TRBD1 covers 7 bases. The germline CDR1 and CDR2 sequences are GTSNPN and SVGIG (reference sequence). V lost 3 bases and J lost 5; bases outside the gene matches: 6. The CDR3 has 13 residues. The CDR3 sequence: CAWSDRVPETQYF. The CDR3 DNA reads TGTGCCTGGAGCGACAGGGTACCCGAGACCCAGTACTTC.

The chain couples TRBV15 to TRBJ2-3; D is ambiguous. The CDR3 is 19 residues long. Germline V gene lookup returns CDR1 LNHNV and CDR2 YYDKDF (reference sequence). V was trimmed by 0 bases and J by 0 bases, leaving 19 bases between them. The CDR3 spells CATSRDYGPGWASTDTQYF. The CDR3, as DNA: TGTGCCACCAGCAGAGACTATGGGCCTGGGTGGGCCAGCACAGATACGCAGTATTTT.

This clone was detected once. This chain connects TRBV27 to TRBJ2-7; TRBD2 aligns across 7 bases. The V gene's germline CDR1 is MNHEY and CDR2 SMNVEV (reference sequence). The CDR3 is made up of 13 amino acids. J lost 2 bases, V lost 8 bases, and 6 bases had no gene match. CDR3 in amino acids: CASATSVPYEQYF. The CDR3 DNA reads as TGTGCCAGCGCCACTAGCGTCCCCTACGAGCAGTACTTC.

The rearrangement joins TRBV7-9 to TRBJ1-4; 10 nucleotides agree with TRBD1. The CDR3 has 16 residues. In germline, CDR1 is SEHNR, CDR2 FQNEAQ (reference sequence). The trim removed 5 bases at V and 7 bases at J, leaving 10 bases unmatched. The CDR3 DNA sequence: TGTGCCAGCAGCCAGGGCCAGGGACAGGGGTTTGAAAAACTGTTTTTT. It encodes CASSQGQGQGFEKLFF.

The sample holds one count of this clone. Other nucleotide sequences in the sample specify the same CDR3. The rearrangement joins TRBV28 to TRBJ2-5; the D is unclear. The CDR3 spans 11 residues. CDR1 and CDR2 from the germline V gene are MDHEN and SYDVKM. Trimming pared 3 bases from V and 5 bases from J, leaving 4 bases between. CDR3 sequence reads: CASSFGETQYF. CDR3 DNA sequence: TGTGCCAGCAGTTTTGGGGAGACCCAGTACTTC. Using reference TRBV28 and TRBJ2-5 for the parts outside the CDR3, the full variable domain is DVKVTQSSRYLVKRTGEKVFLECVQDMDHENMFWYRQDPGLGLRLIYFSYDVKMKEKGDIPEGYSVSREKKERFSLILESASTNQTSMYLCASSFGETQYFGPGTRLLVL.

V gene TRBV13 combines with J gene TRBJ2-7; D ambiguous. The germline V and J ends were trimmed by 0 bases and 3 bases, with 9 bases remaining between them. The CDR3 consists of 14 residues. Germline CDR1 reads PRHDT; CDR2 reads FYEKMQ (reference sequence). The CDR3 nucleotides are TGTGCCAGCAGCTTAGGACACCTGAACTACGAGCAGTACTTC. This encodes CASSLGHLNYEQYF.

This rearrangement joins TRBV6-1 to TRBJ1-3; TRBD1 might be the D (6 bases). The CDR3 runs to 13 residues. Deletions cut 7 bases from V and 8 bases from J, with 15 bases between. CDR1 is MNHNS and CDR2 is SASEGT in the germline V gene. CDR3 amino acids: CASTQGLGYTIYF. DNA of the CDR3: TGTGCCAGCACACAGGGCCTCGGATACACCATATATTTT.

This clone has only a few counts. The rearrangement uses TRBV6-5 and TRBJ2-3, with D unresolved. Trimming removed 0 bases from V and 2 bases from J, with 12 bases in between. The CDR3 is 16 residues long. The germline gives CDR1 MNHEY, CDR2 SVGAGI. The CDR3 region is CASSYSNPALTDTQYF. CDR3 DNA: TGTGCCAGCAGTTACTCGAATCCGGCGCTCACAGATACGCAGTATTTT.

This clone was observed a handful of times. DNA for the CDR3: TGTGCCAGCAGCTTCGACAGGGGAAATGGAAACACCATATATTTT. This codes for CASSFDRGNGNTIYF. This chain uses TRBV11-2 with TRBJ1-3; 8 bases match TRBD1. CDR3 length: 15 amino acids. Per germline, CDR1 SGHAT and CDR2 FQNNGV. V shed 3 bases, J shed 3 bases, and the junction held 4 bases outside the gene matches.

The chain carries TRBV19 and TRBJ2-2, with 8 bases lining up with TRBD1. Looked up from germline, CDR1 is LNHDA and CDR2 is SQIVND (reference sequence). The CDR3 length is 14 residues. With 3 bases clipped from V and 6 bases from J, the junction kept 3 bases outside the gene matches. The DNA of the CDR3 is TGTGCCAGTAGTATCCAGGGGGCCGCCGGGGAGCTGTTTTTT. It yields the protein CASSIQGAAGELFF. The whole variable domain, remainder taken from reference TRBV19 and TRBJ2-2, is DGGITQSPKYLFRKEGQNVTLSCEQNLNHDAMYWYRQDPGQGLRLIYYSQIVNDFQKGDIAEGYSVSREKKESFPLTVTSAQKNPTAFYLCASSIQGAAGELFFGEGSRLTVL.

The chain joins TRBV7-8 to TRBJ2-2, with TRBD1 identical over 10 bases. Germline V gene lookup returns CDR1 SGHVS and CDR2 FQNEAQ. Trimming took 4 bases from V and 6 from J; bases not matched to a gene: 11. CDR3 length equals 17 residues. The CDR3 sequence: CASSSNPGQGIAGELFF. CDR3 DNA sequence: TGTGCCAGCAGCTCGAATCCGGGACAGGGGATTGCCGGGGAGCTGTTTTTT.

The chain recombines TRBV28 with TRBJ1-2, with D uncertain. Germline V CDR1 and CDR2: MDHEN, SYDVKM. The CDR3 sequence is 14 residues long. Trimming removed 1 base at V and 2 bases at J, with 8 bases between. This CDR3 reads CASSLLLQNYGYTF. DNA of the CDR3: TGTGCCAGCAGTTTATTGCTACAGAACTATGGCTACACCTTC.

J is TRBJ2-7 and V is TRBV6-4; D call uncertain. V was clipped by 8 bases and J by 7 bases, with 3 bases between them. Germline V gives CDR1 MRHNA, CDR2 SNTAGT. The CDR3 has 8 amino acids. CDR3 residues: CASGEQYF. Written as DNA, the CDR3 is TGTGCCAGCGGGGAGCAGTACTTC.